A selection of T cell receptor beta chains follows, all from one sample in a study of persistence of HIV-infected CD4 T cells. TCRdb's copy holds only in-frame clones and misses some; the assay was immunoSEQ multiplex PCR. Among about 36,000 clones, around four fifths were seen once, and the ten largest hold almost 1%. Which antigens these TCRs recognize remains unknown. Source: cultured CD4+ T cells from PBMCs, taken from a patient who received antiretroviral therapy. These receptors came from an adult with HIV. The donor label of this sample is uncertain. The CDR3 runs from the conserved cysteine through the conserved F or W. Fields, in order: J gene, clone size, V gene, D gene, CDR3 protein, CDR3 DNA. The D gene is left open where the match is weak. Clone size is shown for a subset of rows, as once, few, many or a class of expanded clone.

>TRBJ2-3|-|TRBV5-1|TRBD2
CASSLVGGSTDTQYF
TGCGCCAGCAGCTTGGTGGGGGGGAGCACAGATACGCAGTATTTT
>TRBJ2-5|-|TRBV19|-
CASSIGQNQETQYF
TGTGCCAGTAGTATAGGACAGAACCAAGAGACCCAGTACTTC
>TRBJ1-4|-|TRBV18|TRBD1
CASSPPGGNEKLFF
TGTGCCAGCTCACCGCCAGGGGGGAATGAAAAACTGTTTTTT
>TRBJ1-4|-|TRBV5-5|TRBD1
CASSLEDRRNEKLFF
TGTGCCAGCAGCTTGGAGGACAGGAGGAATGAAAAACTGTTTTTT
>TRBJ1-2|-|TRBV6-5|-
CASRGPNNYGYTF
TGTGCCAGCAGGGGACCGAACAACTATGGCTACACCTTC
>TRBJ1-2|-|TRBV6-5|TRBD1
CASVPGRGGYGYTF
TGTGCCAGCGTCCCGGGCAGGGGGGGCTATGGCTACACCTTC
>TRBJ2-2|once|TRBV20-1|-
CSASFGFDTGELFF
TGCAGTGCTAGTTTTGGTTTCGACACCGGGGAGCTGTTTTTT
>TRBJ1-2|-|TRBV30|-
CAWRGVNGYTF
TGTGCCTGGAGGGGGGTTAATGGCTACACCTTC
>TRBJ1-1|-|TRBV18|-
CASSPPTGETAEAFF
TGTGCCAGCTCACCACCGACGGGGGAGACAGCCGAAGCTTTCTTT
>TRBJ1-4|-|TRBV2|TRBD1
CASSVRQGKEKLFF
TGTGCCAGCAGTGTCCGACAGGGGAAAGAAAAACTGTTTTTT
>TRBJ1-1|once|TRBV6-5|-
CASYGTGEAFF
TGTGCCAGCTACGGAACGGGGGAAGCTTTCTTT
>TRBJ1-1|-|TRBV27|-
CASSFAWNTEAFF
TGTGCCAGCAGTTTCGCATGGAACACTGAAGCTTTCTTT
>TRBJ1-2|-|TRBV9|-
CASSPRPGGDYGYTF
TGTGCCAGCAGCCCCCGCCCGGGGGGGGACTATGGCTACACCTTC
>TRBJ2-2|once|TRBV19|-
CASSNLRGRTGELFF
TGTGCCAGTAGTAATCTTAGGGGGAGGACCGGGGAGCTGTTTTTT